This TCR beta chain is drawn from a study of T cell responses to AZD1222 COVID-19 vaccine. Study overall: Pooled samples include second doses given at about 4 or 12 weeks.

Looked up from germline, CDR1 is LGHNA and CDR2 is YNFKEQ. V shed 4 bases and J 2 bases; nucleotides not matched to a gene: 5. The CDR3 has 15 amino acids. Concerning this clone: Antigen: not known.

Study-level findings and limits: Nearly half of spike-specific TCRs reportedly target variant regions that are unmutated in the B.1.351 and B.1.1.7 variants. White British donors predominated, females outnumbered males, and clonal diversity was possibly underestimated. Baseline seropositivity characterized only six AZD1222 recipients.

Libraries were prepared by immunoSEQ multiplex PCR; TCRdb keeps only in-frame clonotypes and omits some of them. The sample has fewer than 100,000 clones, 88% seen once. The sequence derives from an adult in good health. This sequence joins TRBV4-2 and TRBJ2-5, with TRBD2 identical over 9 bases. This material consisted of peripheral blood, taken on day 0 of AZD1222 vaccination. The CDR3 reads CASSLLTSGQETQYF. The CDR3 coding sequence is TGTGCCAGCAGCCTCTTGACTAGCGGTCAAGAGACCCAGTACTTC.